The T cell receptor beta chain under discussion was sequenced for a study of OX40 agonist ivuxolimab in advanced cancers. Findings of the study overall: CD4+ and CD8+ T cells in blood underwent clonal expansion by week 6 at 0.1 to 3.0 mg/kg. Antigen specificity was not determined for the expanded peripheral T cells.

Concerning this clone: Its specificity is unknown.

Sequencing was performed with immunoSEQ multiplex PCR; in TCRdb, only in-frame clones are kept and a portion is missing. The sample carries 40,000 to 45,000 clones, 80% recorded once. This CDR3 is built from 13 residues. Looked up from germline, CDR1 is SGHNT and CDR2 is YYREEE (reference sequence). V lost 4 bases and J lost 2, with 9 bases in between. Peripheral blood came from all dose cohorts at three timepoints. V and J are TRBV5-4 and TRBJ2-5; D is ambiguous. This clonotype was sampled from an adult with an advanced solid tumor such as melanoma, head and neck, liver or kidney cancer. Here the sequenced sample was CD4+ or CD8+ T cells sorted from blood, taken in a trial of the OX40 agonist ivuxolimab. This CDR3 reads CASSADFQETQYF. The CDR3 DNA follows: TGTGCCAGCAGCGCCGACTTTCAAGAGACCCAGTACTTC.